Included here is one T cell receptor (beta chain) sequence, with context. The CDR3 covers 12 residues. Looked up from germline, CDR1 is MDHEN and CDR2 is SYDVKM. V shed 6 bases and J shed 3 bases, with 7 bases lying between them. These data originate in a study of blood T cell repertoires in COVID-19. Here immunoSEQ multiplex PCR was the method, and the copy in TCRdb shows in-frame clones only, minus some. Of 180,000 or so clones listed, roughly 81% were seen once; the top ten hold around 5%. This clonotype originated in a woman older than 75 with acute or convalescent COVID-19. The J gene is TRBJ2-3, the V gene TRBV28; weak D call: TRBD2 (6 bases). The sequencing input was peripheral blood. CDR3 in amino acids: CASSGRTDTQYF. CDR3 nucleotide sequence: TGTGCCAGCAGCGGGAGAACAGATACGCAGTATTTT.